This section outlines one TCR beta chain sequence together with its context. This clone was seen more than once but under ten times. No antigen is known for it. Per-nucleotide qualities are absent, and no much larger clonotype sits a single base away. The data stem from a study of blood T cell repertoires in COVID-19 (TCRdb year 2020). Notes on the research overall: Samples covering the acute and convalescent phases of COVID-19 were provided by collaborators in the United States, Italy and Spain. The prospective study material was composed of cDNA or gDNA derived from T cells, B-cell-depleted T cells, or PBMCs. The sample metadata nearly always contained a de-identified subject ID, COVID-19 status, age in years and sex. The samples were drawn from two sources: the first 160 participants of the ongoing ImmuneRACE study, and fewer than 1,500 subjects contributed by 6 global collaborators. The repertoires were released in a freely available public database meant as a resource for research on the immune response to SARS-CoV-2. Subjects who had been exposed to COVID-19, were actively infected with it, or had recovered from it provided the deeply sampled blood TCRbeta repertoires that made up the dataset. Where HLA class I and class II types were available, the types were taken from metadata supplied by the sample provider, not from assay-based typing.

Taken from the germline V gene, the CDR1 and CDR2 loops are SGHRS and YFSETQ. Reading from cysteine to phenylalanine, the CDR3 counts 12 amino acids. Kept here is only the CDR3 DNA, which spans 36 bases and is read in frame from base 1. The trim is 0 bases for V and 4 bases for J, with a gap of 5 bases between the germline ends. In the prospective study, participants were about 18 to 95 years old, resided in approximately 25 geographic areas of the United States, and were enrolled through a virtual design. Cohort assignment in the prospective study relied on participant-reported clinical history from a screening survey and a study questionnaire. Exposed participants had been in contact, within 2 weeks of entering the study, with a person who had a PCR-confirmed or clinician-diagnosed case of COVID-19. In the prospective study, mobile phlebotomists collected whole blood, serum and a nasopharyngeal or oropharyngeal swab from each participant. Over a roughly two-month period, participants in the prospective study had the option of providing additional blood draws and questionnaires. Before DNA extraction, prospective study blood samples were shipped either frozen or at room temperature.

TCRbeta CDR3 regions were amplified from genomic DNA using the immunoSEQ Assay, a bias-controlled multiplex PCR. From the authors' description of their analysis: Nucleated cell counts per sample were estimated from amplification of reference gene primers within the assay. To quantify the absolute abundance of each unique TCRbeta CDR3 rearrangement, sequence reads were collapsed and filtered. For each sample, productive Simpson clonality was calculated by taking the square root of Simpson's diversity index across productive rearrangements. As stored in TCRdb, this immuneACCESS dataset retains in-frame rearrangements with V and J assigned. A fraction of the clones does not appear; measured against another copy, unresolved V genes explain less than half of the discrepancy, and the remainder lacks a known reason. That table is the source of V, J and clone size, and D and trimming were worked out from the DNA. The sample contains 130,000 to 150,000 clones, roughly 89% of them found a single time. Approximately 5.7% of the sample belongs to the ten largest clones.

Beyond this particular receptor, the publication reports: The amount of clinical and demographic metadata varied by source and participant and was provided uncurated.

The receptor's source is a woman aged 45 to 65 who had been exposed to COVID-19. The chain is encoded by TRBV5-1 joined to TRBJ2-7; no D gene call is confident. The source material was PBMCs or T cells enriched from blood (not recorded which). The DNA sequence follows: TGCGCCAGCAGCTTGGTACAATACGAGCAGTACTTC. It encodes CASSLVQYEQYF.